This is a list of T cell receptor beta chains from one sample in a study of patients and donors after allogeneic stem cell transplantation. TCRdb passed the RT-PCR reads through MiXCR, listing each CDR3 protein once. The sample lists about 160,000 distinct CDR3 sequences; approximately 25% were seen once. The sequencing input was blood, either unsorted or a sorted T cell fraction (not recorded which). The receptors here all came from a human donor who was either an allogeneic HSCT recipient or a stem cell or donor lymphocyte infusion donor (not recorded which). It is not recorded whose cells these are; they may come from a transplant donor. Each CDR3 is given with its conserved first and last residue. The D gene is left open where the match is weak. Clone size appears in some rows only: once, few, many, or a class for an expanded clone.

>.|TRBV5-1|15|TRBJ1-2|.
TGCGCCAGCAGACTACCAGGGAGGGAAGGCTATGGCTACACCTTC
CASRLPGREGYGYTF
>.|TRBV2|14|TRBJ1-2|TRBD1
TGTGCAGACAAACAGGGGGCTTTGCACTATGGCTACACCTTC
CADKQGALHYGYTF
>.|TRBV7-2|17|TRBJ2-1|.
TGTGCCAGCAGCTTAGCGCGGCTAGCGAGCTCCTACAATGAGCAGTTCTTC
CASSLARLASSYNEQFF
>few|TRBV28|15|TRBJ1-6|.
TGTGCCAGCAGCCCTGGGCAGGGCAGTTATTCACCCCTCCACTTT
CASSPGQGSYSPLHF
>.|TRBV10-3|17|TRBJ2-3|.
TGTGCCATCAGTGAGAGGGTTAAGTCCGGTAGCACAGATACGCAGTATTTT
CAISERVKSGSTDTQYF
>.|TRBV2|15|TRBJ2-2|.
TGTGCCAGCAGTGTCTCGGGACCAGCTTCCGGGGAGCTGTTTTTT
CASSVSGPASGELFF
>.|TRBV5-1|13|TRBJ2-7|TRBD1
TGCGCCAGCAGCCTGACGACAGGGGCCGAGCAGTACTTC
CASSLTTGAEQYF
>.|TRBV7-9|12|TRBJ1-1|.
TGTGCATCGAGGGGCATGAACACTGAAGCTTTCTTT
CASRGMNTEAFF
>few|TRBV19|14|TRBJ1-5|TRBD1
TGTGCCAGTAGTGTAGACAGGGGGCAGCAGCCCCAGCATTTT
CASSVDRGQQPQHF
>.|TRBV7-8|11|TRBJ2-3|.
TGTGCCAGCAGCTCACTGAGTACGCAGTATTTT
CASSSLSTQYF
>few|TRBV29-1|17|TRBJ2-7|TRBD2
TGCAGCGTTGAAACCCCACTCGGACTAGCGGGGTCCTACGAGCAGTACTTC
CSVETPLGLAGSYEQYF
>few|TRBV20-1|16|TRBJ2-2|TRBD2
TGCAGTGCCTTGGGGGCTAGCGGGGACCACACCGGGGAGCTGTTTTTT
CSALGASGDHTGELFF
>few|TRBV5-1|16|TRBJ2-4|TRBD1
TGCGCCAGCACCGAGATACCCGGGACAGATAAAAACATTCAGTACTTC
CASTEIPGTDKNIQYF
>few|TRBV7-6|16|TRBJ2-1|.
TGTGCCAGCAGCTTAGGAGGAGGGTCTAGCTTGGATGAGCAGTTCTTC
CASSLGGGSSLDEQFF
>.|TRBV7-2|14|TRBJ2-1|TRBD1
TGTGCCAGCAGCTTGGACAGGTTGAACAATGAGCAGTTCTTC
CASSLDRLNNEQFF
>.|TRBV5-1|15|TRBJ2-4|TRBD1
TGCGCCAGCAGCTTGGAAACAGGGGCGGAAAACATTCAGTACTTC
CASSLETGAENIQYF
>once|TRBV20-1|11|TRBJ2-1|.
TGCAGGGCCGCCTTCAACAATGAGCAGTTCTTC
CRAAFNNEQFF
>.|TRBV20-1|13|TRBJ2-4|.
TGCAGTGCTAAACCGGACGGCGAAAACATTCAGTACTTC
CSAKPDGENIQYF
>few|TRBV4-1|15|TRBJ1-5|TRBD1
TGCGCCAGCAGCCAAGTGACAGGGAGCAATCAGCCCCAGCATTTT
CASSQVTGSNQPQHF
>few|TRBV5-4|15|TRBJ1-4|TRBD1
TGTGCCAGCACCATCTGGGGACAGGATAATGAAAAACTGTTTTTT
CASTIWGQDNEKLFF
>.|TRBV5-1|14|TRBJ1-5|.
TGCGCCAGCAGCTTGGGGGTCCCCAATCAGCCCCAGCATTTT
CASSLGVPNQPQHF
>.|TRBV12-3/TRBV12-4|14|TRBJ2-1|.
TGTGCCAGCAGTTTTTCGGCCGGACACCCCGGGCAGTTCTTC
CASSFSAGHPGQFF
>.|TRBV9|15|TRBJ2-1|.
TGTGCCAGCAGCGATCGCGGTAGCTCCTACAATGAGCAGTTCTTC
CASSDRGSSYNEQFF
>few|TRBV7-2|15|TRBJ2-3|TRBD1
TGTGCCAGCAGCCCGAGACAGGGTAGCACAGATACGCAGTATTTT
CASSPRQGSTDTQYF
>.|TRBV6-2/TRBV6-3|13|TRBJ2-3|.
TGTGCCAGCAAGAGCAGGGGTGCAGATACGCAGTATTTT
CASKSRGADTQYF
>few|TRBV5-1|15|TRBJ2-1|TRBD1
TGCGCCAGCAGCTTGGTTGGACAGGGTCGCATTGAGCAGTTCTTC
CASSLVGQGRIEQFF
>.|TRBV30|12|TRBJ2-5|.
TGTGCCTGGAGTGGTACGGGGAGAACCCAGTACTTC
CAWSGTGRTQYF
>.|TRBV7-6|15|TRBJ1-3|.
TGTGCCAGCAGCTCCCCGTTGGGGGGCGGAAACACCATATATTTT
CASSSPLGGGNTIYF
>few|TRBV20-1|13|TRBJ1-4|.
TGCAGTGCTAGAGTTCCGGGTGGTGAAAAACTGTTTTTT
CSARVPGGEKLFF
>few|TRBV5-6|16|TRBJ2-1|TRBD1
TGTGCCAGCAGCTTTCTGGGACAGGGACTCTACAATGAGCAGTTCTTC
CASSFLGQGLYNEQFF
>few|TRBV20-1|16|TRBJ2-3|.
TGCAGTGCTAGAGATGGAGGAGTTCGATTCACAGATACGCAGTATTTT
CSARDGGVRFTDTQYF
>.|TRBV20-1|16|TRBJ1-1|TRBD1
TGCAGTGCTAGACCCGGGACAGGATGGGCCAACACTGAAGCTTTCTTT
CSARPGTGWANTEAFF
>.|TRBV20-1|13|TRBJ1-4|.
TGCAGTGCCCACGACATCGTTCGGGAAAAACTGTTTTTT
CSAHDIVREKLFF
>.|TRBV11-2|15|TRBJ2-2|TRBD2
TGTGCCAGCAGCTTAGCGGGGAGGGCGGCCGGGGAGCTGTTTTTT
CASSLAGRAAGELFF
>once|TRBV12-3/TRBV12-4|14|TRBJ2-3|.
TGTGCCAGCAGTTTAGTCAGGGCGGCAGATACGCAGTATTTT
CASSLVRAADTQYF
>few|TRBV4-1|14|TRBJ2-7|TRBD1
TGCGCCAGCAGCCACGACAGGGGGCAGGACGAGCAGTACTTC
CASSHDRGQDEQYF
>few|TRBV11-2|14|TRBJ1-6|TRBD1
TGTGCCAGCAGCAACAGGGGGCATAATTCACCCCTCCACTTT
CASSNRGHNSPLHF
>.|TRBV12-3/TRBV12-4|13|TRBJ2-7|.
TGTGCCAGCAGTTCCCTGGGGGACTACGAGCAGTACTTC
CASSSLGDYEQYF
>few|TRBV20-1|10|TRBJ1-4|.
TGCAGTGCTAGAGACATTGAGCTGTTTTTT
CSARDIELFF
>few|TRBV12-3/TRBV12-4|15|TRBJ2-7|.
TGTGCCAGCACCCACGACAGCCTAAGCTCCTACGAGCAGTACTTC
CASTHDSLSSYEQYF
>.|TRBV5-1|15|TRBJ2-1|TRBD2
TGCGCCAGCAGCGGTAGCGGGGACTCCTACAATGAGCAGTTCTTC
CASSGSGDSYNEQFF
>.|TRBV3-1|15|TRBJ2-3|.
TGTGCCAGCAGCCAAGAGTGGGGGCCCCCAGATACGCAGTATTTT
CASSQEWGPPDTQYF
>.|TRBV7-2|18|TRBJ2-5|TRBD2
TGTGCCAGCAGCAAACTGACTAGCGGGAGTCTCGCCCGAGAGACCCAGTACTTC
CASSKLTSGSLARETQYF
>.|TRBV5-1|15|TRBJ1-1|.
TGCGCCAGCAGCTTGGGGTGGGGGTTAAACACTGAAGCTTTCTTT
CASSLGWGLNTEAFF
>few|TRBV18|15|TRBJ1-1|.
TGTGCCAGCTCACCGATGGACACTCGGAACACTGAAGCTTTCTTT
CASSPMDTRNTEAFF